A selection of T cell receptor beta chains follows, all from one sample in a study of cytomegalovirus exposure and HLA in healthy donors. TCRdb keeps only in-frame clones here, not all; method: immunoSEQ multiplex PCR. Of about 210,000 clones in the sample, about 75% were seen once. The sample was PBMCs. The receptor source for this set is a male donor in good health and CMV-seronegative. CDR3s include the opening cysteine and the closing phenylalanine or tryptophan. A D gene is named only where the DNA matches it firmly. Size tells how often a clone was seen (once, few, many) or the class of an expanded clone, and some rows leave it out.

>TRBD1|14|TRBJ2-2|TRBV11-3|once
CASSFPGGTGELFF
TGTGCCAGCAGCTTCCCAGGGGGAACCGGGGAGCTGTTTTTT
>TRBD1|16|TRBJ1-5|TRBV4-1|.
CASSQDQGQNNQPQHF
TGCGCCAGCAGCCAAGATCAGGGACAGAATAATCAGCCCCAGCATTTT
>TRBD1|15|TRBJ2-7|TRBV9|.
CASSTGTGKPYEQYF
TGTGCCAGCAGCACAGGGACAGGTAAACCCTACGAGCAGTACTTC
>TRBD1|15|TRBJ1-6|TRBV7-9|.
CASSSRTGEGSPLHF
TGTGCCAGCAGCTCGAGGACAGGGGAAGGATCACCCCTCCACTTT
>TRBD2|15|TRBJ2-7|TRBV27|.
CASNFGASGNYEQYF
TGTGCCAGCAACTTTGGGGCTAGCGGGAACTACGAGCAGTACTTC
>.|14|TRBJ2-7|TRBV4-1|once
CASSQDRGRYEQYF
TGCGCCAGCAGCCAAGACAGGGGTCGGTACGAGCAGTACTTC
>.|15|TRBJ2-7|TRBV5-6|.
CASSSPGHRNYEQYF
TGTGCCAGCAGCTCCCCGGGACATCGGAACTACGAGCAGTACTTC
>TRBD1|15|TRBJ2-3|TRBV7-7|.
CASSAGTGPTDTQYF
TGTGCCAGCAGCGCCGGGACAGGGCCCACAGATACGCAGTATTTT
>TRBD1|15|TRBJ2-7|TRBV9|once
CASSVAGTGVYEQYF
TGTGCCAGCAGCGTAGCTGGGACAGGGGTCTACGAGCAGTACTTC
>TRBD1|11|TRBJ2-7|TRBV20-1|.
CSTTGGDEQYF
TGCAGCACTACAGGGGGCGACGAGCAGTACTTC
>.|9|TRBJ2-7|TRBV4-1|few
CASGLEQYF
TGCGCCAGCGGGCTCGAGCAGTACTTC
>.|16|TRBJ1-3|TRBV9|.
CASSPRGETAGNTIYF
TGTGCCAGCAGCCCCCGGGGGGAGACAGCCGGAAACACCATATATTTT
>.|16|TRBJ2-5|TRBV5-4|once
CASSPPSRGTQETQYF
TGTGCCAGCAGCCCTCCGTCCCGGGGAACCCAAGAGACCCAGTACTTC
>.|15|TRBJ1-3|TRBV5-8|few
CASSSQGRSGDTIYF
TGTGCCAGCAGCTCACAGGGTCGCTCTGGAGACACCATATATTTT
>.|19|TRBJ2-5|TRBV11-3|.
CASSLRGMGTAGLGETQYF
TGTGCCAGCAGCTTAAGGGGCATGGGAACAGCGGGCCTGGGGGAGACCCAGTACTTC
>TRBD1|15|TRBJ2-5|TRBV7-2|few
CASSFGTGGQETQYF
TGTGCCAGCAGCTTCGGGACAGGGGGCCAAGAGACCCAGTACTTC
>.|13|TRBJ2-3|TRBV30|few
CAWSVRGRDTQYF
TGTGCCTGGAGTGTACGGGGTAGAGATACGCAGTATTTT
>.|15|TRBJ1-5|TRBV7-9|.
CSSSLSARGDQPQHF
TGTTCCAGCAGCTTAAGTGCCAGGGGTGATCAGCCCCAGCATTTT
>TRBD1|14|TRBJ1-2|TRBV10-3|.
CAISEGQGNYGYTF
TGTGCCATCAGTGAGGGACAGGGGAACTATGGCTACACCTTC
>TRBD2|18|TRBJ2-3|TRBV5-1|.
CASSSLIAGGPLTDTQYF
TGCGCCAGCAGCTCACTCATAGCGGGAGGACCTTTGACAGATACGCAGTATTTT
>TRBD1|14|TRBJ2-7|TRBV6-5|.
CASRRDRGAYEQYF
TGTGCCAGCAGGAGGGACAGGGGGGCCTACGAGCAGTACTTC
>.|15|TRBJ1-6|TRBV5-1|.
CASSLDRAYNSPLHF
TGCGCCAGCAGCTTGGACAGGGCCTATAATTCACCCCTCCACTTT
>.|18|TRBJ2-5|TRBV23-1|.
CASSQAPPGTPPKETQYF
TGCGCCAGCAGTCAAGCCCCCCCCGGGACACCCCCAAAAGAGACCCAGTACTTC
>TRBD1|14|TRBJ1-4|TRBV5-1|few
CASPFPDREEKLFF
TGCGCCAGCCCCTTCCCGGACAGGGAAGAAAAACTGTTTTTT
>.|11|TRBJ2-1|TRBV13|.
CASSLAGGQFF
TGTGCCAGCAGCCTCGCCGGGGGGCAGTTCTTC
>TRBD1|18|TRBJ1-1|TRBV4-3|.
CASSQETDRGGGNTEAFF
TGCGCCAGCAGCCAAGAAACGGACAGGGGCGGGGGGAACACTGAAGCTTTCTTT
>.|14|TRBJ1-1|TRBV19|.
CASSIDQESNEAFF
TGTGCCAGTAGTATAGATCAAGAGAGTAATGAAGCTTTCTTT
>.|16|TRBJ2-2|TRBV4-3|.
CASSQAARTTTGELFF
TGCGCCAGCAGCCAAGCTGCGAGGACTACCACCGGGGAGCTGTTTTTT
>TRBD1|14|TRBJ2-1|TRBV2|few
CASSGQEFTYEQFF
TGTGCCAGCTCGGGACAGGAATTCACATATGAGCAGTTCTTC
>TRBD1|15|TRBJ1-3|TRBV27|few
CASSLTGALGNTIYF
TGTGCCAGCAGTTTAACAGGGGCTCTTGGAAACACCATATATTTT
>.|16|TRBJ1-4|TRBV28|.
CASSQFMDRPNEKLFF
TGTGCCAGCAGCCAGTTCATGGACAGACCAAATGAAAAACTGTTTTTT
>TRBD1|15|TRBJ2-1|TRBV5-1|few
CASSFGTAIPNEQFF
TGCGCCAGCAGCTTCGGGACAGCCATCCCGAATGAGCAGTTCTTC
>.|15|TRBJ1-3|TRBV5-1|.
CASSIDGSSGNTIYF
TGCGCCAGCAGCATCGACGGGAGCTCTGGAAACACCATATATTTT
>.|13|TRBJ2-1|TRBV25-1|.
CATAQGGDNEQFF
TGTGCCACAGCCCAAGGGGGAGACAATGAGCAGTTCTTC
>TRBD2|16|TRBJ2-7|TRBV2|.
CASSEATSGFSYEQYF
TGTGCCAGCAGTGAAGCGACTAGCGGGTTTTCCTACGAGCAGTACTTC
>TRBD2|16|TRBJ2-3|TRBV5-4|.
CASSLENPGGTDTQYF
TGTGCCAGCAGCTTGGAAAACCCGGGGGGAACAGATACGCAGTATTTT
>.|14|TRBJ1-2|TRBV7-9|.
CASSFTQGSYGYTF
TGTGCCAGCAGCTTTACACAGGGTTCCTATGGCTACACCTTC
>TRBD1|15|TRBJ1-3|TRBV7-6|.
CASSPIRGSGNTIYF
TGTGCCAGCAGCCCAATCAGGGGGTCTGGAAACACCATATATTTT